One TCR beta chain is described in this entry. Antigen: not known. These data belong to a study of cytomegalovirus exposure and HLA in healthy donors. Study-wide results and limits: In a later analysis, the majority of CMV-associated beta chains seemingly showed HLA restriction. As immune exposure information, only CMV serostatus was available.

A multiplex PCR was run with 60 Vbeta primers and 13 Jbeta primers. Measured with immunoSEQ multiplex PCR; TCRdb has only the in-frame clones, and not every one. The repertoire holds around 130,000 clones, with approximately 81% as singletons. What was sequenced was PBMCs. The TCR comes from a woman aged 40 to 50 in good health and CMV-seronegative.

The DNA for the CDR3 is TGCGCCAGCAGCCAAGAAAGGGGGAGATACGAGCAGTACTTC. It specifies CASSQERGRYEQYF. The chain employs TRBV4-1 and TRBJ2-7; D is possibly TRBD1 (6 bases). The CDR3 length is 14 residues. Per germline, CDR1 MGHRA and CDR2 YSYEKL. V was pared by 0 bases and J by 4 bases, with 10 bases between.